The clone carrying this TCR beta chain was observed a single time. The data stem from a study of control samples from healthy donors and cancer patients. The table came from immunoSEQ multiplex PCR; TCRdb's copy has only in-frame clones and leaves some out. The sample has about 71,000 clones, roughly 90% seen once. V lost 3 bases and J lost 3, with 12 bases in between. CDR3 size: 14 residues. Germline CDR1 reads SGHVS; CDR2 reads FQNEAQ. Sequencing was done on a sample of PBMCs. The chain combines TRBV7-8 with TRBJ2-7, with D perhaps given as TRBD1 or TRBD2 (7 bases each). This sequence originates from a man aged 60 to 75 with lung cancer. CDR3 in amino acids: CASSLAGGDYEQYF. As DNA, the CDR3 is TGTGCCAGCAGCTTGGCAGGGGGGGACTACGAGCAGTACTTC.